Below, 22 T cell receptor beta chains from the same sample are listed, as sequenced in a study of blood T cell repertoires in COVID-19 (dated by TCRdb to 2018 to 2021). Libraries came from the immunoSEQ multiplex PCR assay. Sourced from immuneACCESS, this table was stored by TCRdb with only in-frame sequences that have V and J called. A share of the clones is absent; for the studies checked, an unresolved V gene accounts for under half, and the remainder has no known explanation. This sample gives around 140,000 clones in total; around 89% of them show up just once. Jointly, the top ten make up less than 20% of the sample. The source material was peripheral blood. The receptors were sampled from a man aged 50-59 years with active or convalescent COVID-19.

This chain links TRBV6-5 with TRBJ2-2; unclear D gene. V was clipped by 6 bases and J by 6 bases, with 11 bases between them. This CDR3 comprises 13 residues. Germline CDR1 MNHEY, CDR2 SVGAGI. The CDR3, as DNA: TGTGCCAGCAGCCGCGATCGGTCCGGGGAGCTGTTTTTT. The encoded protein is CASSRDRSGELFF.

A note on this clone: Its ends do not fully match the called genes, so a read error is possible. Other DNA sequences in the sample encode the same CDR3. CDR3 DNA sequence: TGTGCCAGCAGCTTAGGGAGCGGGAGCGTCTCCTACGAACAGTACTTC. Amino acid sequence: CASSLGSGSVSYEQYF. The chain recombines TRBV7-2 with TRBJ2-7, with 8 bases fitting TRBD2. CDR1 and CDR2 (germline): SGHTA, FQGNSA. The CDR3 totals 16 residues.

The V and J genes are TRBV7-9 and TRBJ2-1; 14 bases map to TRBD2. The CDR3 covers 14 residues. J lost 16 bases, V lost 6 bases, and 11 bases had no gene match. Germline V gene data show CDR1 as SEHNR and CDR2 as FQNEAQ (reference sequence). The CDR3 bases are TGTGCCAGCAGAGGCTCCGGGACTAGCGGGAGAATTTTCTTC. It specifies CASRGSGTSGRIFF.

The V call is TRBV24-1, the J call TRBJ2-1, with a weak D call TRBD2 (6 bases). CDR1 and CDR2 from the germline V gene are KGHDR and SFDVKD. The germline V and J ends were trimmed by 1 base and 5 bases, with 14 bases remaining between them. CDR3 size: 16 residues. CDR3 residues: CATSDFVSGYNNEQFF. In nucleotides, the CDR3 is TGTGCCACCAGTGATTTCGTCAGCGGGTATAACAATGAGCAGTTCTTC.

The chain is built from TRBV5-4 and TRBJ2-5, with 9 bases lining up with TRBD2. Germline CDR1 reads SGHNT; CDR2 reads YYREEE (reference sequence). V gave up 0 bases and J gave up 5 bases; unmatched junction bases: 8. The CDR3 runs to 16 residues. CDR3 sequence reads: CASSLAGREGPETQYF. The CDR3 DNA reads as TGTGCCAGCAGCTTGGCCGGGCGGGAGGGCCCCGAGACCCAGTACTTC.

V gene TRBV2 combines with J gene TRBJ2-5, with D possibly matching TRBD2 (5 bases). Germline V lookup: CDR1 SNHLY, CDR2 FYNNEI. This CDR3 has 13 amino acids. V shed 7 bases and J shed 5 bases, with 14 bases lying between them. The CDR3 DNA reads as TGTGCCAGCACCCGGGAAGTTATGGAGACCCAGTACTTC. This translates into CASTREVMETQYF.

The chain carries TRBV7-2 and TRBJ1-5, with a weak D call TRBD1 (5 bases). CDR1 is SGHTA and CDR2 is FQGNSA in the germline V gene. V gave up 3 bases and J gave up 7 bases, with 10 bases separating them. The CDR3 sequence is 13 residues long. This CDR3 is CASSFPGGQPQHF. CDR3 sequence (DNA): TGTGCCAGCAGCTTCCCGGGGGGACAGCCCCAGCATTTT.

The rearrangement joins TRBV24-1 to TRBJ2-1; 10 bases match TRBD2. Trimming at V came to 4 bases and at J to 7 bases, leaving 9 bases not matched to a gene. Germline lookup yields CDR1 KGHDR and CDR2 SFDVKD. CDR3 size: 16 residues. In DNA, the CDR3 is TGTGCCACCAGTGAACCTACTAGCGGGGAGTCTAATGAGCAGTTCTTC. This translates into CATSEPTSGESNEQFF.

This clone was observed a few times. The J gene is TRBJ2-7, the V gene TRBV30; 11 nucleotides agree with TRBD2. Germline lookup yields CDR1 GTSNPN and CDR2 SVGIG (reference sequence). There are 15 residues in the CDR3. V dropped 0 bases and J dropped 0; count of bases not matched to a gene: 1. CDR3 residues: CAWSVGLAVSYEQYF. CDR3 in DNA: TGTGCCTGGAGTGTGGGACTAGCGGTCTCCTACGAGCAGTACTTC.

The chain recombines TRBV30 with TRBJ2-3; D perhaps matches TRBD2 (6 bases). This CDR3 region has 16 residues. From germline, CDR1 is GTSNPN and CDR2 SVGIG (reference sequence). Trimming took 1 base from V and 2 from J, leaving 16 bases between them. For the CDR3, the DNA is TGTGCCTGGAGTGACCCTGGGCGGGACGTCACAGATACGCAGTATTTT. It yields the protein CAWSDPGRDVTDTQYF.

The genes are TRBV6-5 and TRBJ1-2; 7 positions agree with TRBD1. The CDR3 is 13 residues long. Germline CDR1 MNHEY, CDR2 SVGAGI. J lost 7 bases, V lost 6 bases, and 8 bases had no gene match. CDR3 in amino acids: CASSPDRTGGYTF. CDR3 DNA sequence: TGTGCCAGCAGCCCGGACAGGACGGGTGGCTACACCTTC.

The chain couples TRBV2 to TRBJ1-5; 9 bases align to TRBD1. Trimming cost V 6 bases and J 4 bases; bases outside gene matches: 4. Per germline, CDR1 SNHLY and CDR2 FYNNEI. CDR3 length: 14 amino acids. CDR3 sequence reads: CASRADRGNQPQHF. CDR3 bases: TGTGCCAGCAGAGCGGACAGGGGAAATCAGCCCCAGCATTTT. Complete variable domain (other parts from reference TRBV2 and TRBJ1-5): EPEVTQTPSHQVTQMGQEVILRCVPISNHLYFYWYRQILGQKVEFLVSFYNNEISEKSEIFDDQFSVERPDGSNFTLKIRSTKLEDSAMYFCASRADRGNQPQHFGDGTRLSIL.

The CDR3 protein is CASSQGTGGLAGELFF. The CDR3 nucleotides read TGTGCCAGCAGCCAGGGGACAGGGGGCTTGGCCGGGGAGCTGTTTTTT. The V call is TRBV11-3, the J call TRBJ2-2; TRBD1 matches 12 bases. Germline V lookup: CDR1 SGHNT, CDR2 YENEEA. The ends lost 5 bases at V and 6 bases at J; junction bases unmatched: 7. The CDR3 is made up of 16 amino acids. The whole variable domain, remainder taken from reference TRBV11-3 and TRBJ2-2, is EAGVVQSPRYKIIEKKQPVAFWCNPISGHNTLYWYLQNLGQGPELLIRYENEEAVDDSQLPKDRFSAERLKGVDSTLKIQPAELGDSAVYLCASSQGTGGLAGELFFGEGSRLTVL.

This clone came up once. The genes are TRBV18 and TRBJ2-2, with 7 bases fitting TRBD2. V trimming: 0 bases; J trimming: 3 bases; junction bases outside the gene matches: 4. The CDR3 is 16 residues long. From germline, CDR1 is KGHSH and CDR2 LQKENI. This CDR3 is CASSPPVAGDTGELFF. CDR3 DNA sequence: TGTGCCAGCTCACCACCGGTAGCGGGCGACACCGGGGAGCTGTTTTTT. Drawing the rest from reference TRBV18 and TRBJ2-2, the complete variable domain is NAGVMQNPRHLVRRRGQEARLRCSPMKGHSHVYWYRQLPEEGLKFMVYLQKENIIDESGMPKERFSAEFPKEGPSILRIQQVVRGDSAAYFCASSPPVAGDTGELFFGEGSRLTVL.

J is TRBJ2-1 and V is TRBV5-1; 11 bases align to TRBD2. The CDR3 is made up of 16 amino acids. Losses at the gene ends were 5 bases for V and 2 bases for J; bases not matched to a gene: 6. Looked up from germline, CDR1 is SGHRS and CDR2 is YFSETQ. The chain's CDR3 is CASRLNSGRAYNEQFF. CDR3 DNA sequence: TGCGCCAGCAGATTGAATAGCGGGAGGGCCTACAATGAGCAGTTCTTC. Filled out from reference TRBV5-1 and TRBJ2-1, the complete variable domain reads KAGVTQTPRYLIKTRGQQVTLSCSPISGHRSVSWYQQTPGQGLQFLFEYFSETQRNKGNFPGRFSGRQFSNSRSEMNVSTLELGDSALYLCASRLNSGRAYNEQFFGPGTRLTVL.

This clone was seen more than once but under ten times. The chain employs TRBV6-4 and TRBJ1-2, with 7 bases matching TRBD1. V trimming: 1 base; J trimming: 4 bases; junction bases outside the gene matches: 12. Germline-derived CDR1 and CDR2 are MRHNA and SNTAGT. The CDR3 is 17 amino acids. The CDR3 nucleotides are TGTGCCAGCAGTGACTACAATACAGGGGTTGCGTTCTATGGCTACACCTTC. Translated, it gives CASSDYNTGVAFYGYTF.

This clone was detected only once. J is TRBJ2-1 and V is TRBV3-1 (or the pseudogene TRBV3-2); 9 bases align to TRBD2. The germline gives CDR1 LGHDT, CDR2 YNNKEL (reference sequence). The CDR3 has 16 amino acids. Trimming cost V 0 bases and J 7 bases; bases outside gene matches: 7. This chain's CDR3 is CASSQDGRGGFNEQFF. CDR3 nucleotide sequence: TGTGCCAGCAGCCAAGATGGGCGGGGGGGTTTTAATGAGCAGTTCTTC.

The chain employs TRBV28 and TRBJ2-5; weak D call: TRBD1 (6 bases). The CDR3 runs to 15 residues. The V gene lost 4 bases and the J gene lost 2 bases, with 14 bases spanning the gap. Germline lookup yields CDR1 MDHEN and CDR2 SYDVKM. CDR3 DNA sequence: TGTGCCAGCAGTTCGAGCGGAAGGGGGCAAGAGACCCAGTACTTC. Translation: CASSSSGRGQETQYF.

The chain is built from TRBV6-5 and TRBJ1-6; D remains unclear. Germline CDR1 reads MNHEY; CDR2 reads SVGAGI. The ends were cut back, 6 bases at V and 0 bases at J, with 6 bases in the middle. The CDR3 totals 14 residues. CDR3 nucleotides: TGTGCCAGCAGGAGGAGCTCCTATAATTCACCCCTCCACTTT. This sequence encodes CASRRSSYNSPLHF.

The gene calls are TRBV9 and TRBJ1-3; D perhaps matches TRBD1 (6 bases). The CDR3 covers 16 residues. V lost 3 bases to trimming and J lost 0 bases, with 13 bases between them. Germline-derived CDR1 and CDR2 are SGDLS and YYNGEE. The CDR3 loop reads CASSARGGLSGNTIYF. The CDR3 DNA reads as TGTGCCAGCAGCGCCCGGGGGGGGCTCTCTGGAAACACCATATATTTT.

V and J are TRBV19 and TRBJ1-4, with TRBD1 matching over 9 bases. This CDR3 region has 18 residues. The V segment lost 5 bases and the J segment 3 bases; nucleotides outside the gene matches: 13. The germline CDR1 and CDR2 sequences are LNHDA and SQIVND (reference sequence). Here the CDR3 DNA reads TGTGCCAGTAGTTACCCTCCGGGACAGGGAGTCGCTAATGAAAAACTGTTTTTT. Amino acids: CASSYPPGQGVANEKLFF.

The rearrangement joins TRBV6-4 to TRBJ2-6, with D perhaps TRBD2 (6 bases). Germline V lookup: CDR1 MRHNA, CDR2 SNTAGT. The germline V and J ends were trimmed by 10 bases and 1 base, with 8 bases remaining between them. CDR3 length equals 13 residues. Written as DNA, the CDR3 is TGTGCCACCCGGGGGTCTGGGGCCAACGTCCTGACTTTC. It codes for CATRGSGANVLTF.